Shown below are 27 T cell receptor beta chains from a single sample sequenced in a study of shared clonotypes between healthy human individuals. Method: immunoSEQ multiplex PCR; TCRdb's copy keeps in-frame clones and lacks some. The sample includes 2 million to 2.5 million clones, more than 90% of them seen just once. Sequenced sample: naive CD4+ T cells sorted from blood. As to subset: CD45RA+ positively selected. These receptors were taken from a man in his late teens or twenties in good health.

The chain links TRBV4-3 to TRBJ2-3, with D tentatively TRBD1 (7 bases). The CDR3 sequence is 16 residues long. Germline-derived CDR1 and CDR2 are LGHNA and YSLEER. Trimming stripped 0 bases from V and 6 bases from J, with 16 bases between. DNA for the CDR3: TGCGCCAGCAGCCAAGACCCCCTAGGAGGGGGCGATACGCAGTATTTT. Its translation: CASSQDPLGGGDTQYF.

The chain couples TRBV11-2 to TRBJ1-6; D gene uncertain. CDR3 length: 12 amino acids. Looked up from germline, CDR1 is SGHAT and CDR2 is FQNNGV. V lost 0 bases and J 8 bases, leaving 2 bases between the germline ends. CDR3 in amino acids: CASSLDHSPLHF. CDR3 coding DNA: TGTGCCAGCAGCTTAGACCATTCACCCCTCCACTTT.

This sequence joins TRBV5-1 and TRBJ2-7; D possibly corresponds to TRBD1 (5 bases). Trimming cost V 4 bases and J 11 bases, with 16 bases left between them. Germline CDR1 reads SGHRS; CDR2 reads YFSETQ. The length of the CDR3 is 12 residues. CDR3 nucleotide sequence: TGCGCCAGCAGCATAGGACAAGGGTTTGAGTACTTC. Its protein product is CASSIGQGFEYF.

This clone was seen only once. This sequence joins TRBV9 and TRBJ2-3; 12 bases are shared with TRBD2. Germline V gives CDR1 SGDLS, CDR2 YYNGEE. The V gene end was trimmed by 0 bases and the J gene end by 4 bases; junction bases not matched to a gene: 3. The CDR3 extends over 16 amino acids. The CDR3 DNA follows: TGTGCCAGCAGCGTAGGACTAGCGGGGGTGTCAGATACGCAGTATTTT. Translation gives CASSVGLAGVSDTQYF. The variable domain in full, with the rest retrieved from reference TRBV9 and TRBJ2-3, is DSGVTQTPKHLITATGQRVTLRCSPRSGDLSVYWYQQSLDQGLQFLIQYYNGEERAKGNILERFSAQQFPDLHSELNLSSLELGDSALYFCASSVGLAGVSDTQYFGPGTRLTVL.

The chain combines TRBV5-1 with TRBJ1-1; D is ambiguous. Trimming shortened V by 0 bases and J by 11 bases, and 14 bases separated the two germline ends. Germline loops: CDR1 SGHRS, CDR2 YFSETQ. The CDR3 covers 13 residues. CDR3 DNA: TGCGCCAGCAGCTTGGGAAGCCCCCCGGGGGCTTTCTTT. Translation: CASSLGSPPGAFF.

The rearrangement joins TRBV6-5 to TRBJ1-4; D uncertain. The CDR3 sequence is 15 residues long. The germline V and J ends were trimmed by 5 bases and 0 bases, with 10 bases remaining between them. The germline gives CDR1 MNHEY, CDR2 SVGAGI. CDR3 sequence: CASSADGATNEKLFF. Written as DNA, the CDR3 is TGTGCCAGCAGTGCGGACGGTGCAACTAATGAAAAACTGTTTTTT.

V gene TRBV5-1 combines with J gene TRBJ2-1, with a possible D match to TRBD2 (6 bases). This CDR3 spans 16 amino acids. Germline V gene sequence: CDR1 SGHRS, CDR2 YFSETQ. Trimming left V 4 bases short and J 13 bases short, with 27 bases between. Written as DNA, the CDR3 is TGCGCCAGCAGCCAGCGAACCGGGACTTTGAGCAGTGGCCAGTTCTTC. Protein: CASSQRTGTLSSGQFF.

The rearrangement joins TRBV25-1 to TRBJ1-3; D is unclear. Trimming pared 4 bases from V and 3 bases from J, leaving 7 bases between. Germline assignment: CDR1 MGHDK and CDR2 SYGVNS. CDR3 size: 13 residues. CDR3 in DNA: TGTGCCAGCAGTGGGTCGAGTGGAAACACCATATATTTT. Translation gives CASSGSSGNTIYF.

The rearrangement uses TRBV2 and TRBJ2-2; weak D call: TRBD2 (5 bases). The germline V and J ends were trimmed by 6 bases and 2 bases, with 10 bases remaining between them. CDR1 and CDR2 from the germline V gene are SNHLY and FYNNEI. This CDR3 is 14 amino acids long. The chain's CDR3 is CASSLTSNTGELFF. CDR3 DNA sequence: TGTGCCAGCAGCCTAACTAGTAACACCGGGGAGCTGTTTTTT.

The chain couples TRBV7-9 to TRBJ2-2, with TRBD1 matching 7 bases. The CDR3 is made up of 14 amino acids. J lost 4 bases, V lost 4 bases, and 3 bases had no gene match. Germline assignment: CDR1 SEHNR and CDR2 FQNEAQ (reference sequence). The CDR3 DNA follows: TGTGCCAGCAGCTCGGGACAGCCCACCGGGGAGCTGTTTTTT. It translates to CASSSGQPTGELFF.

The gene calls are TRBV25-1 and TRBJ1-1; TRBD1 is a possible D gene (5 bases). V lost 3 bases, J lost 1 base, and 12 bases lay in between. Germline V gene lookup returns CDR1 MGHDK and CDR2 SYGVNS. The CDR3 is 15 amino acids. CDR3 coding DNA: TGTGCCAGCAGTGATGGGGCAGGGAGGAACACTGAAGCTTTCTTT. It encodes CASSDGAGRNTEAFF.

V is TRBV14 and J is TRBJ1-6; D gene unclear. The V gene lost 4 bases and the J gene lost 6 bases, with 7 bases spanning the gap. Germline CDR1 reads SGHDN; CDR2 reads FVKESK. The CDR3 extends over 13 amino acids. The CDR3 reads CASSPVPNSPLHF. CDR3 DNA sequence: TGTGCCAGCAGCCCTGTCCCTAATTCACCCCTCCACTTT.

V usage is TRBV6-6 and J usage is TRBJ2-2, with D tentatively TRBD2 (5 bases). In germline, CDR1 is MNHNY, CDR2 SVGAGI (reference sequence). The CDR3 extends over 14 amino acids. Trimming took 6 bases from V and 2 from J, leaving 10 bases between them. CDR3 nucleotides: TGTGCCAGCAGACAACGGGGAAACACCGGGGAGCTGTTTTTT. Translated, it gives CASRQRGNTGELFF.

About this clone: Other DNA variants within this sample encode the same CDR3. The V and J genes are TRBV19 and TRBJ2-7; tentatively, D is TRBD2 (5 bases). Germline V gene sequence: CDR1 LNHDA, CDR2 SQIVND (reference sequence). With 3 bases removed from V and 1 base from J, the gap between germline ends came to 10 bases. The CDR3 spans 14 residues. CDR3 DNA sequence: TGTGCCAGTAGTATTTCGGGATCTTCCTACGAGCAGTACTTC. Translation: CASSISGSSYEQYF.

CDR3 DNA: TGTGCCATCGAGGGCCTAGGTGATACGCAGTATTTT. Translated, it gives CAIEGLGDTQYF. The chain combines TRBV10-3 with TRBJ2-3; tentatively, D is TRBD2 (5 bases). Trimming left V 8 bases short and J 6 bases short, with 12 bases between. Germline-derived CDR1 and CDR2 are ENHRY and SYGVKD. The CDR3 consists of 12 residues.

Only one count was recorded for this clone. The genes are TRBV11-2 and TRBJ2-7; 9 bases match TRBD1. Germline assignment: CDR1 SGHAT and CDR2 FQNNGV. V was clipped by 5 bases and J by 6 bases; unmatched bases: 14. The CDR3 spans 16 residues. This CDR3 is CASSQSSWTGVVEQYF. The CDR3 region has the DNA TGTGCCAGCAGCCAATCGTCATGGACAGGGGTTGTCGAGCAGTACTTC.

The chain couples TRBV5-6 to TRBJ2-1; 9 positions agree with TRBD2. The CDR3 length is 15 residues. Trimming at V came to 4 bases and at J to 2 bases, leaving 4 bases not matched to a gene. CDR1 SGHDT and CDR2 YYEEEE come from the germline V gene. CDR3 region: CASSPGLAPYNEQFF. The CDR3 nucleotides read TGTGCCAGCAGCCCCGGACTAGCGCCCTACAATGAGCAGTTCTTC.

The V gene is TRBV18, the J gene TRBJ1-2; D is uncertain. This CDR3 has 14 residues. The germline CDR1 and CDR2 sequences are KGHSH and LQKENI. The V end lost 0 bases, the J end lost 4 bases, and 9 bases lay between the germline ends. CDR3 DNA sequence: TGTGCCAGCTCACCACCGAATCTTGTCTATGGCTACACCTTC. It specifies CASSPPNLVYGYTF.

The V call is TRBV10-3, the J call TRBJ2-7; D might be TRBD1 (6 bases). The V gene lost 8 bases and the J gene lost 2 bases, with 13 bases spanning the gap. The CDR3 extends over 13 amino acids. The V gene's germline CDR1 is ENHRY and CDR2 SYGVKD. The CDR3: CAISQGIPYEQYF. In DNA, the CDR3 is TGTGCCATCTCACAGGGTATCCCCTACGAGCAGTACTTC.

The gene calls are TRBV11-2 and TRBJ2-7; D is tentatively TRBD1 or TRBD2 (7 bases each). CDR3 length: 15 residues. V shed 2 bases and J shed 4 bases, with 15 bases lying between them. The germline CDR1 and CDR2 sequences are SGHAT and FQNNGV. Here the CDR3 DNA reads TGTGCCAGCAGCTTAACTTTCCAGGGGGGGTACGAGCAGTACTTC. It yields the protein CASSLTFQGGYEQYF.

The V gene is TRBV28, the J gene TRBJ1-2; perhaps TRBD1 as D (5 bases). CDR3 length: 15 amino acids. Germline V gene sequence: CDR1 MDHEN, CDR2 SYDVKM. Trimming removed 3 bases at V and 5 bases at J, with 16 bases between. The CDR3 region has the DNA TGTGCCAGCAGTTTGGGGGGTTCGAGTGTGTATGGCTACACCTTC. Protein: CASSLGGSSVYGYTF.

Of note for this clone: This sample also contains other DNA sequences that code for the same CDR3. This chain connects TRBV6-5 to TRBJ2-7, with 8 positions matching TRBD2. The CDR3 length is 15 residues. J lost 0 bases, V lost 0 bases, and 1 base had no gene match. CDR1 is MNHEY, CDR2 SVGAGI, per germline. DNA for the CDR3: TGTGCCAGCAGTTACTCGCGGGAGGTCTCCTACGAGCAGTACTTC. This translates into CASSYSREVSYEQYF.

This chain connects TRBV27 to TRBJ1-2; TRBD1 agrees at 8 bases. Germline values: CDR1 MNHEY, CDR2 SMNVEV (reference sequence). The CDR3 has 14 amino acids. J was trimmed by 4 bases and V by 6 bases; bases with no gene match: 7. The DNA of the CDR3 is TGTGCCAGCAGACCAGGGGGCGCCCCCTATGGCTACACCTTC. Translating it yields CASRPGGAPYGYTF.

A single count supports this clone. Distinct nucleotide sequences in the sample also encode this CDR3. V usage is TRBV5-1 and J usage is TRBJ2-7, with D maybe TRBD2 (6 bases). The V gene lost 4 bases and the J gene lost 2 bases, with 10 bases spanning the gap. In germline, CDR1 is SGHRS, CDR2 YFSETQ. The CDR3 sequence is 13 residues long. The CDR3 DNA is TGCGCCAGCAGCCTGGGGGAGGCCTACGAGCAGTACTTC. Protein product: CASSLGEAYEQYF.

The CDR3 loop reads CASSRQGARANTEAFF. CDR3 DNA sequence: TGCGCCAGCAGCCGCCAGGGGGCGAGAGCGAACACTGAAGCTTTCTTT. This chain connects TRBV4-1 to TRBJ1-1, with 8 bases identical to TRBD1. Germline CDR1 reads MGHRA; CDR2 reads YSYEKL. V dropped 4 bases and J dropped 1; count of bases not matched to a gene: 8. The CDR3 is 16 amino acids.

The chain carries TRBV5-5 and TRBJ2-5; D ambiguous. This CDR3 has 13 amino acids. V dropped 1 base and J dropped 3 bases, with 7 bases sitting between them. CDR1 and CDR2 (germline): SGHKS, YYEKEE (reference sequence). In nucleotides, the CDR3 is TGTGCCAGCAGCTTGTTCTCCAAAGAGACCCAGTACTTC. This encodes CASSLFSKETQYF.

The chain carries TRBV25-1 and TRBJ2-7; D uncertain. The germline V gene encodes CDR1 MGHDK and CDR2 SYGVNS. V shed 6 bases and J shed 2 bases, with 26 bases lying between them. The CDR3 sequence is 18 residues long. The CDR3 region is CASRDIPSRWVPTYEQYF. The CDR3 DNA is TGTGCCAGCAGGGATATTCCCTCGAGATGGGTTCCCACCTACGAGCAGTACTTC.